Shown below are 24 T cell receptor beta chains from a single sample sequenced in a study of Ad26.COV2.S vaccination and SARS-CoV-2 variants. Specified treatment: around 19 received Ad26.COV2.S at low or high dose, single or two shots; roughly five received placebo; per-sample allocation not given. Sampling occurred on day 63 after the first vaccine or placebo injection. Data came from immunoSEQ multiplex PCR; TCRdb stores just in-frame clones and leaves some out. Seen here are under 500,000 clones, 92% observed once, and the top ten hold 1.5% to 2%. This material consisted of peripheral blood, taken in a trial of Ad26.COV2.S vaccine versus placebo. The receptors come from a person between 18 and 65 years old who received the Ad26.COV2.S COVID-19 vaccine or a placebo.

The chain uses TRBV7-2 and TRBJ1-6; D unclear. This CDR3 contains 17 residues. Germline V CDR1 and CDR2: SGHTA, FQGNSA. Trimming cost V 5 bases and J 0 bases, with 14 bases left between them. In DNA, the CDR3 is TGTGCCAGCAGCCCCGGCGTCCGGAGCTCCTATAATTCACCCCTCCACTTT. Protein product: CASSPGVRSSYNSPLHF.

The chain couples TRBV6-5 to TRBJ1-5; TRBD1 is a possible D gene (5 bases). This CDR3 has 15 amino acids. V was clipped by 7 bases and J by 3 bases, with 16 bases between them. Germline CDR1 and CDR2: MNHEY and SVGAGI. DNA of the CDR3: TGTGCCAGCACCGGAATCGGGGACTACAATCAGCCCCAGCATTTT. Its translation is CASTGIGDYNQPQHF.

V and J are TRBV19 and TRBJ2-2; no firm D call. Germline values: CDR1 LNHDA, CDR2 SQIVND (reference sequence). V dropped 1 base and J dropped 8 bases, with 2 bases sitting between them. The CDR3 totals 11 residues. CDR3 amino acids: CASSIVGELFF. CDR3 coding DNA: TGTGCCAGTAGTATAGTTGGGGAGCTGTTTTTT.

This clone was seen just once. This chain joins TRBV5-8 and TRBJ1-5, with D perhaps TRBD1 (5 bases). Trimming took off 5 bases at V and 0 bases at J, with 12 bases between the two ends. The length of the CDR3 is 15 residues. The V gene's germline CDR1 is SGHTS and CDR2 YDEGEE. CDR3 region: CASSRQGYSNQPQHF. The CDR3 DNA follows: TGTGCCAGCAGTCGGCAGGGTTATAGCAATCAGCCCCAGCATTTT.

This chain joins TRBV5-1 and TRBJ1-5; D ambiguous. Germline V CDR1 and CDR2: SGHRS, YFSETQ. CDR3 length equals 14 residues. V dropped 4 bases and J dropped 0 bases, with 8 bases sitting between them. CDR3 region: CASSAGGSNQPQHF. CDR3 nucleotides: TGCGCCAGCAGCGCGGGCGGTAGCAATCAGCCCCAGCATTTT.

As concerns this clone: This sample also contains other DNA sequences that code for the same CDR3. The chain employs TRBV12-3 or TRBV12-4 and TRBJ1-1, with D possibly matching TRBD1 (5 bases). The V gene lost 2 bases and the J gene lost 3 bases, with 7 bases spanning the gap. The CDR3 spans 13 residues. The CDR3 spells CASSLQGYTEAFF. CDR3 DNA: TGTGCCAGCAGTTTACAGGGCTACACTGAAGCTTTCTTT.

The genes are TRBV6-2 or TRBV6-3 and TRBJ1-5; TRBD1 is a possible D gene (5 bases). The CDR3 spans 15 residues. V dropped 1 base and J dropped 4 bases, with 11 bases sitting between them. CDR1 is MNHEY and CDR2 is SVGEGT in the germline V gene. This CDR3 reads CASSYLMGGNQPQHF. CDR3 coding DNA: TGTGCCAGCAGTTACTTAATGGGGGGGAATCAGCCCCAGCATTTT.

The chain couples TRBV4-1 to TRBJ2-7, with D tentatively TRBD1 (5 bases). V was cut by 3 bases and J by 3 bases, with 12 bases left in between. Looked up from germline, CDR1 is MGHRA and CDR2 is YSYEKL. This CDR3 has 14 amino acids. The CDR3 sequence: CASSHLDSRYEQYF. CDR3 DNA sequence: TGCGCCAGCAGCCACCTAGACAGTCGCTACGAGCAGTACTTC.

The chain has TRBV15 and TRBJ2-1; D not certain. Germline CDR1 reads LNHNV; CDR2 reads YYDKDF (reference sequence). This CDR3 has 18 residues. V was shortened by 5 bases and J by 0 bases, with 20 bases between the two germline ends. CDR3 loop: CATSRWGSRPSSYNEQFF. The CDR3 DNA reads TGTGCCACCAGCCGTTGGGGAAGCAGACCCAGCTCCTACAATGAGCAGTTCTTC.

The chain employs TRBV5-4 and TRBJ1-3, with no clear D. Trimming removed 0 bases from V and 0 bases from J, with 7 bases in between. The CDR3 covers 15 residues. Per germline, CDR1 SGHNT and CDR2 YYREEE (reference sequence). The CDR3, as DNA: TGTGCCAGCAGCTTGGACGGAATCTCTGGAAACACCATATATTTT. Its protein is CASSLDGISGNTIYF.

This chain joins TRBV10-3 and TRBJ2-5; D unclear. There are 11 residues in the CDR3. Trimming left V 0 bases short and J 5 bases short, with 1 base between. Germline-derived CDR1 and CDR2 are ENHRY and SYGVKD. This CDR3 reads CAISESETQYF. CDR3 coding DNA: TGTGCCATCAGTGAGTCTGAGACCCAGTACTTC.

CDR3 sequence: CASSIDGGRTEAFF. The DNA for the CDR3 is TGTGCCAGTAGTATAGACGGGGGGCGGACTGAAGCTTTCTTT. This chain joins TRBV19 and TRBJ1-1; D may be TRBD1 (6 bases). The length of the CDR3 is 14 residues. V shed 0 bases and J shed 5 bases, with 10 bases lying between them. Germline CDR1 LNHDA, CDR2 SQIVND (reference sequence).

This clone showed up just a few times. The J gene is TRBJ2-2, the V gene TRBV6-2 or TRBV6-3; the D call may be TRBD1 or TRBD2 (5 bases each). Trimming removed 6 bases from V and 1 base from J, with 15 bases in between. Per the germline V gene, CDR1 is MNHEY and CDR2 is SVGEGT. CDR3 size: 16 residues. CDR3 amino acids: CASSPGMGRNTGELFF. CDR3 DNA sequence: TGTGCCAGCAGCCCCGGGATGGGGCGGAACACCGGGGAGCTGTTTTTT.

This clone was counted a single time. The chain combines TRBV19 with TRBJ1-2; possible D gene TRBD1, 5 bases. Trimming shortened V by 9 bases and J by 4 bases, and 24 bases separated the two germline ends. Germline-derived CDR1 and CDR2 are LNHDA and SQIVND (reference sequence). The CDR3 sequence is 16 residues long. CDR3 DNA sequence: TGTGCCAGCCCCTGCCCCGGGACCCACATCAGCTATGGCTACACCTTC. It codes for CASPCPGTHISYGYTF.

The CDR3 region is CASSPTESTGAYEQYF. CDR3 sequence (DNA): TGTGCCAGCAGCCCTACCGAGTCGACAGGGGCCTACGAGCAGTACTTC. The chain carries TRBV7-7 and TRBJ2-7; 8 nucleotides match TRBD1. Germline V gene lookup returns CDR1 SSHAT and CDR2 FNYEAQ (reference sequence). This CDR3 has 16 residues. Germline trimming cut 5 bases from V and 2 bases from J; bases unmatched to any gene: 11.

Comments on this clone: Other nucleotide sequences from this sample produce the same CDR3. The chain has TRBV27 and TRBJ1-2; D is unclear. Trimming stripped 3 bases from V and 2 bases from J, with 7 bases between. The germline V gene has CDR1 MNHEY and CDR2 SMNVEV (reference sequence). CDR3 length equals 13 residues. As DNA, the CDR3 is TGTGCCAGCAGTTTTAACAGAAACTATGGCTACACCTTC. Translation gives CASSFNRNYGYTF.

The CDR3: CSVVPQGRRYEQYF. CDR3 in DNA: TGCAGCGTTGTTCCCCAGGGGAGGAGGTACGAGCAGTACTTC. The chain is built from TRBV29-1 and TRBJ2-7, with D perhaps assigned TRBD1 or TRBD2 (6 bases each). The CDR3 extends over 14 amino acids. V was shortened by 4 bases and J by 4 bases, with 17 bases between the two germline ends. Germline V gives CDR1 SQVTM, CDR2 ANQGSEA.

The chain is built from TRBV20-1 and TRBJ2-5; tentatively, D is TRBD1 or TRBD2 (5 bases each). V shed 6 bases and J shed 11 bases, with 16 bases lying between them. CDR1 and CDR2 from the germline V gene are DFQATT and SNEGSKA (reference sequence). The CDR3 runs 11 residues. The CDR3 sequence: CSARDWDRQYF. CDR3 DNA sequence: TGCAGTGCCCGGGATTGGGACCGGCAGTACTTC.

Worth noting for this clone: Other DNA sequences in the same sample also yield this CDR3. This chain links TRBV4-3 with TRBJ1-5; no clear D gene. Germline V gene sequence: CDR1 LGHNA, CDR2 YSLEER. The CDR3 runs 13 residues. The V and J ends lost 1 base and 3 bases respectively, with 4 bases between them. CDR3: CASSQGPNQPQHF. The CDR3 DNA sequence: TGCGCCAGCAGCCAAGGCCCCAATCAGCCCCAGCATTTT.

The V call is TRBV6-5, the J call TRBJ2-7; 11 bases are shared with TRBD2. The CDR3 consists of 15 residues. The J segment lost 3 bases and the V segment lost 6 bases, leaving 7 bases of the junction unmatched. Germline V CDR1 and CDR2: MNHEY, SVGAGI. The CDR3 DNA sequence: TGTGCCAGCAGGATGGGTAGCGGGGGGGACTACGAGCAGTACTTC. Translating it yields CASRMGSGGDYEQYF.

This clone was seen a single time. This chain connects TRBV4-3 to TRBJ2-3, with 9 nucleotides matching TRBD2. The junction had 7 bases not matched to a gene; V was cut back by 2 bases and J by 7 bases. The CDR3 contains 15 residues. The germline CDR1 and CDR2 sequences are LGHNA and YSLEER. The CDR3 region is CASSQLSGGRNTQYF. CDR3 bases: TGCGCCAGCAGCCAACTCAGCGGGGGGCGGAATACGCAGTATTTT.

The chain is built from TRBV10-3 and TRBJ2-7; a possible D gene is TRBD1 (6 bases). Trimming cost V 6 bases and J 0 bases, with 9 bases left between them. From germline, CDR1 is ENHRY and CDR2 SYGVKD. This CDR3 has 13 amino acids. CDR3 sequence (DNA): TGTGCCATCAGCGGACAGAGCTCCTACGAGCAGTACTTC. Protein: CAISGQSSYEQYF.

V is TRBV18 and J is TRBJ1-6, with no clear D. V lost 8 bases and J 6 bases, leaving 8 bases between the germline ends. The CDR3 runs 12 residues. Germline CDR1 is KGHSH and CDR2 is LQKENI. In nucleotides, the CDR3 is TGTGCCAGCCAAACCCGTAATTCACCCCTCCACTTT. This gives the protein CASQTRNSPLHF.

The genes are TRBV7-9 and TRBJ1-1; D remains unclear. The germline V gene encodes CDR1 SEHNR and CDR2 FQNEAQ (reference sequence). Trimming removed 2 bases from V and 3 bases from J, with 7 bases in between. The CDR3 has 13 amino acids. This CDR3 is CASSLPSHTEAFF. Written as DNA, the CDR3 is TGTGCCAGCAGCTTACCGTCACACACTGAAGCTTTCTTT.